The 17 T cell receptor beta chains reported below all come from one sample, sequenced in a study of OX40 agonist ivuxolimab in advanced cancers. Using immunoSEQ multiplex PCR, the repertoire was profiled, and TCRdb retains in-frame clones only, with some absent. The sample consists of about 48,000 clones, approximately 84% of them appearing once. The sequencing here drew on CD4+ or CD8+ T cells sorted from blood, taken in a trial of the OX40 agonist ivuxolimab. These receptors were collected from an adult with an advanced solid tumor such as melanoma, head and neck, liver or kidney cancer.

The chain recombines TRBV7-8 with TRBJ1-4; D is undetermined. Germline CDR1 reads SGHVS; CDR2 reads FQNEAQ. There are 18 residues in the CDR3. V shed 4 bases and J shed 0 bases, with 18 bases lying between them. CDR3 loop: CASSSQDYWQATNEKLFF. The CDR3 nucleotides read TGTGCCAGCAGCTCCCAGGACTACTGGCAGGCAACTAATGAAAAACTGTTTTTT.

CDR3 in DNA: TGTGCCAGCAGTCTCGGACAGGGCGCTCCTAATGAAAAACTGTTTTTT. Translation: CASSLGQGAPNEKLFF. V and J are TRBV7-9 and TRBJ1-4; 8 bases align to TRBD1. Germline values: CDR1 SEHNR, CDR2 FQNEAQ (reference sequence). The CDR3 is 16 amino acids. Trimming removed 6 bases from V and 3 bases from J; junction bases left unmatched: 9. The whole variable domain, filled in from reference TRBV7-9 and TRBJ1-4, reads DTGVSQNPRHKITKRGQNVTFRCDPISEHNRLYWYRQTLGQGPEFLTYFQNEAQLEKSRLLSDRFSAERPKGSFSTLEIQRTEQGDSAMYLCASSLGQGAPNEKLFFGSGTQLSVL.

The chain has TRBV7-9 and TRBJ2-3, with D uncertain. Germline loops: CDR1 SEHNR, CDR2 FQNEAQ (reference sequence). The CDR3 extends over 15 amino acids. Deletions cut 5 bases from V and 0 bases from J, with 12 bases between. CDR3 DNA: TGTGCCAGCAGCCCAGGCGAATCTAGCACAGATACGCAGTATTTT. Translation gives CASSPGESSTDTQYF.

V usage is TRBV7-9 and J usage is TRBJ2-7; TRBD2 agrees at 10 bases. Germline values: CDR1 SEHNR, CDR2 FQNEAQ (reference sequence). The CDR3 extends over 14 amino acids. V was clipped by 2 bases and J by 5 bases; unmatched bases: 3. As DNA, the CDR3 is TGTGCCAGCAGCTTACTAGCGGGAGTGGACGAGCAGTACTTC. Amino acid sequence: CASSLLAGVDEQYF.

V and J are TRBV19 and TRBJ2-2; 7 nucleotides agree with TRBD2. Germline-derived CDR1 and CDR2 are LNHDA and SQIVND (reference sequence). The trim removed 8 bases at V and 0 bases at J, leaving 3 bases unmatched. The CDR3 is 14 amino acids. The CDR3 coding sequence is TGTGCCAGTGGGGGGGACGCGAACACCGGGGAGCTGTTTTTT. Its translation is CASGGDANTGELFF.

The chain employs TRBV5-1 and TRBJ2-2; no firm D call. The V end was cut by 0 bases, the J end by 5 bases, with 11 bases between. This CDR3 comprises 15 residues. The germline gives CDR1 SGHRS, CDR2 YFSETQ. The CDR3 sequence: CASSLVRQATGELFF. The DNA for the CDR3 is TGCGCCAGCAGCTTGGTTCGGCAGGCGACCGGGGAGCTGTTTTTT.

This chain joins TRBV11-1 and TRBJ1-2; D gene ambiguous. Germline V CDR1 and CDR2: SGHAT, FQDESV (reference sequence). CDR3 size: 16 residues. V lost 4 bases and J lost 7, with 22 bases in between. CDR3 coding DNA: TGTGCCAGCAGCTCTCGCATCCTCGCGGGGTACGGTGGCTACACCTTC. Translated, it gives CASSSRILAGYGGYTF.

The chain recombines TRBV7-9 with TRBJ1-5, with D possibly matching TRBD1 (5 bases). CDR1 and CDR2 (germline): SEHNR, FQNEAQ (reference sequence). V was pared by 5 bases and J by 4 bases, with 12 bases between. This CDR3 has 14 amino acids. The CDR3 spells CASSALGDNQPQHF. CDR3 DNA: TGTGCCAGCAGCGCGTTAGGGGATAATCAGCCCCAGCATTTT.

The chain uses TRBV6-4 and TRBJ2-1; tentatively, D is TRBD2 (5 bases). Trimming removed 4 bases from V and 7 bases from J, with 11 bases in between. This CDR3 is 13 amino acids long. The germline V gene has CDR1 MRHNA and CDR2 SNTAGT. CDR3 residues: CASSAGRLNEQFF. The CDR3 nucleotides read TGTGCCAGCAGTGCGGGGAGATTAAATGAGCAGTTCTTC.

This clone has just one count. The chain joins TRBV20-1 to TRBJ2-5; D gene uncertain. V lost 0 bases and J lost 4, with 3 bases in between. Germline V lookup: CDR1 DFQATT, CDR2 SNEGSKA (reference sequence). This CDR3 is built from 11 residues. CDR3 loop: CSAREVETQYF. As DNA, the CDR3 is TGCAGTGCTAGAGAGGTAGAGACCCAGTACTTC.

The chain uses TRBV5-1 and TRBJ2-5; TRBD2 agrees at 9 bases. V was clipped by 4 bases and J by 1 base; unmatched bases: 8. There are 16 residues in the CDR3. The germline V gene has CDR1 SGHRS and CDR2 YFSETQ. CDR3 sequence reads: CASSTRASGAQETQYF. CDR3 DNA: TGCGCCAGCAGCACCCGTGCTAGCGGGGCCCAAGAGACCCAGTACTTC.

The gene calls are TRBV10-2 and TRBJ1-1; D ambiguous. Germline V gene data show CDR1 as WSHSY and CDR2 as SAAADI. The V and J ends lost 4 bases and 3 bases respectively, with 6 bases between them. CDR3 length: 12 residues. The CDR3 spells CASSVTDTEAFF. As DNA, the CDR3 is TGCGCCAGCAGTGTCACAGACACTGAAGCTTTCTTT.

V and J are TRBV7-2 and TRBJ2-3; 12 nucleotides align to TRBD2. The CDR3 is 14 amino acids. CDR1 and CDR2 from the germline V gene are SGHTA and FQGNSA. After removal of 3 bases from V and 6 bases from J, the junction contained 1 base not matched to a gene. The DNA of the CDR3 is TGTGCCAGCAGCTTCGGACTAGCGGGGGATACGCAGTATTTT. Translating gives CASSFGLAGDTQYF.

CDR3 bases: TGCGCCAGCAGCTGGCCGGGATTCAACGAGCAGTACTTC. The encoded protein is CASSWPGFNEQYF. The chain joins TRBV5-1 to TRBJ2-7, with TRBD2 as a possible D gene (5 bases). V was clipped by 3 bases and J by 5 bases, with 12 bases between them. The CDR3 has 13 residues. Germline V gives CDR1 SGHRS, CDR2 YFSETQ.

The genes are TRBV6-6 and TRBJ2-5, with 7 bases matching TRBD1. The CDR3 is 16 amino acids. CDR1 and CDR2 from the germline V gene are MNHNY and SVGAGI (reference sequence). V lost 4 bases and J lost 4; bases outside the gene matches: 12. The DNA for the CDR3 is TGTGCCAGCAGTTTTCAGAGGGGGCTGGCGGCAGAGACCCAGTACTTC. It codes for CASSFQRGLAAETQYF.

The chain carries TRBV5-1 and TRBJ2-3, with D uncertain. The length of the CDR3 is 15 residues. V gave up 0 bases and J gave up 8 bases, with 16 bases separating them. The germline CDR1 and CDR2 sequences are SGHRS and YFSETQ. CDR3 DNA: TGCGCCAGCAGCTTGGTGGGGTTGGGTGAGTTTACGCAGTATTTT. Amino acids: CASSLVGLGEFTQYF.

This chain connects TRBV9 to TRBJ2-3; 7 bases match TRBD1. The CDR3 totals 16 residues. Trimming cost V 4 bases and J 2 bases; bases outside gene matches: 10. The germline V gene encodes CDR1 SGDLS and CDR2 YYNGEE. CDR3 region: CASSRYGRGTTDTQYF. The CDR3 nucleotides read TGTGCCAGCAGCCGGTACGGCAGGGGGACCACAGATACGCAGTATTTT.